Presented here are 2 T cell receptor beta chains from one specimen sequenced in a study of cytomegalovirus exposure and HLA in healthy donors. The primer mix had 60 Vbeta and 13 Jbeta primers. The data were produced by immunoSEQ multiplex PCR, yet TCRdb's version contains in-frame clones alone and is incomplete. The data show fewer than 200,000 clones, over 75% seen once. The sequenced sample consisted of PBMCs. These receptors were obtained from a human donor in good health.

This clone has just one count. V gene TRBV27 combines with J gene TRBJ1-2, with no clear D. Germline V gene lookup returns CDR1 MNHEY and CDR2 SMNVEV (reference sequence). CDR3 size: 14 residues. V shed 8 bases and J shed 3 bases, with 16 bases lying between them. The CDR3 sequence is CASGERIVDYGYTF. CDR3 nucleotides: TGTGCCAGCGGCGAGCGGATCGTTGACTATGGCTACACCTTC.

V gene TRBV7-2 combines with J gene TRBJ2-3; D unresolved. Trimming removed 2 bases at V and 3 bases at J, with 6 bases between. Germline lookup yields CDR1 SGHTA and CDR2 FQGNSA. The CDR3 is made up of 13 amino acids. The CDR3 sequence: CASSLIFTDTQYF. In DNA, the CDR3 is TGTGCCAGCAGCTTAATCTTTACAGATACGCAGTATTTT. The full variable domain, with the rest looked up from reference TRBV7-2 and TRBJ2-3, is GAGVSQSPSNKVTEKGKDVELRCDPISGHTALYWYRQSLGQGLEFLIYFQGNSAPDKSGLPSDRFSAERTGGSVSTLTIQRTQQEDSAVYLCASSLIFTDTQYFGPGTRLTVL.